These 24 T cell receptor beta chains were sequenced from one sample in a study of cytomegalovirus exposure and HLA in healthy donors. The PCR made use of 60 Vbeta and 13 Jbeta primers. The assay was immunoSEQ multiplex PCR, and TCRdb's table has in-frame clones only and misses some. The sample records around 120,000 clones, around three quarters being singletons. Input material: PBMCs. The receptors were gathered from a man aged 18 to 35 in good health and CMV-seronegative.

The CDR3 coding sequence is TGTGCCAGCAGTGAACGGGGGGGTTCCCCAGATACGCAGTATTTT. Amino acids: CASSERGGSPDTQYF. The chain carries TRBV6-1 and TRBJ2-3, with 8 positions matching TRBD2. V lost 2 bases, J lost 4 bases, and 5 bases stayed unmatched. Germline CDR1 reads MNHNS; CDR2 reads SASEGT. This CDR3 contains 15 residues.

As for this clone: A read error may account for a junction end that differs from germline. The rearrangement uses TRBV7-9 and TRBJ1-2; TRBD1 agrees at 7 bases. Germline V lookup: CDR1 SEHNR, CDR2 FQNEAQ (reference sequence). CDR3 length: 12 residues. The CDR3 DNA sequence: TGTTCCAGCAGCTTAGGAGGGGGCGGCTACACCTTC. Translation gives CSSSLGGGGYTF.

The rearrangement uses TRBV7-2 and TRBJ2-7, with TRBD2 matching 12 bases. The CDR3 is made up of 17 amino acids. Germline V gene lookup returns CDR1 SGHTA and CDR2 FQGNSA. J gave up 0 bases and V 3 bases, and 6 bases lay outside the gene matches. DNA for the CDR3: TGTGCCAGCAGCTTGGCTAGCGGGAGGGCCCCCTCCTACGAGCAGTACTTC. Translation gives CASSLASGRAPSYEQYF.

The chain carries TRBV5-4 and TRBJ2-7; no clear D gene. The V end was cut by 2 bases, the J end by 3 bases, with 15 bases between. CDR3 length: 15 amino acids. The germline V gene encodes CDR1 SGHNT and CDR2 YYREEE (reference sequence). CDR3 loop: CASSFTVETLYEQYF. The CDR3 nucleotides are TGTGCCAGCAGCTTTACTGTAGAGACTCTCTACGAGCAGTACTTC. Full variable domain (rest looked up from reference TRBV5-4 and TRBJ2-7): ETGVTQSPTHLIKTRGQQVTLRCSSQSGHNTVSWYQQALGQGPQFIFQYYREEENGRGNFPPRFSGLQFPNYSSELNVNALELDDSALYLCASSFTVETLYEQYFGPGTRLTVT.

The gene calls are TRBV18 and TRBJ2-7; no clear D gene. The CDR3 is made up of 14 amino acids. V was trimmed by 3 bases and J by 3 bases, leaving 12 bases between them. CDR1 is KGHSH, CDR2 LQKENI, per germline. The DNA of the CDR3 is TGTGCCAGCTCACCGGCCAACGGTAACTACGAGCAGTACGTC. This gives the protein CASSPANGNYEQYV.

This clone showed up just once. The chain carries TRBV28 and TRBJ2-7; tentatively, D is TRBD1 (6 bases). With 6 bases removed from V and 3 bases from J, the gap between germline ends came to 15 bases. Germline CDR1 reads MDHEN; CDR2 reads SYDVKM. The CDR3 has 14 residues. The CDR3 loop is CASRTGGSGYEQYF. Written as DNA, the CDR3 is TGTGCCAGCAGGACTGGGGGCTCCGGCTACGAGCAGTACTTC.

CDR3 bases: TGTGCCAGCAGCCCGTGGACAGGGCCTAGCTCCTACAATGAGCAGTTCTTC. This gives the protein CASSPWTGPSSYNEQFF. This chain connects TRBV9 to TRBJ2-1; 8 positions agree with TRBD1. The V and J ends lost 4 bases and 0 bases, in that order; junction bases with no gene match: 9. The CDR3 covers 17 residues. The germline V gene encodes CDR1 SGDLS and CDR2 YYNGEE.

This clone came up once. This rearrangement joins TRBV30 to TRBJ1-4; the D is unclear. V was cut by 2 bases and J by 4 bases, with 14 bases left in between. Germline CDR1 GTSNPN, CDR2 SVGIG (reference sequence). This CDR3 contains 15 residues. The CDR3 DNA reads as TGTGCCTGGAGTCCGGCGAGGTCAGTTAATGAAAAACTGTTTTTT. Protein: CAWSPARSVNEKLFF.

The chain carries TRBV2 and TRBJ2-1; D is unclear. Trimming removed 4 bases at V and 1 base at J, with 5 bases between. In germline, CDR1 is SNHLY, CDR2 FYNNEI. The CDR3 has 13 residues. In nucleotides, the CDR3 is TGTGCCAGCAGTGGGGCTTCCTACAATGAGCAGTTCTTC. Residues: CASSGASYNEQFF.

CDR3 loop: CASSGQGANEKLFF. As DNA, the CDR3 is TGCGCCAGCAGCGGGCAGGGTGCTAATGAAAAACTGTTTTTT. The V gene is TRBV5-1, the J gene TRBJ1-4; D may be TRBD1 (5 bases). V lost 4 bases, J lost 3 bases, and 10 bases lay in between. This CDR3 spans 14 amino acids. CDR1 is SGHRS, CDR2 YFSETQ, per germline. Full variable domain (missing parts from reference TRBV5-1 and TRBJ1-4): KAGVTQTPRYLIKTRGQQVTLSCSPISGHRSVSWYQQTPGQGLQFLFEYFSETQRNKGNFPGRFSGRQFSNSRSEMNVSTLELGDSALYLCASSGQGANEKLFFGSGTQLSVL.

This chain joins TRBV5-4 and TRBJ2-3, with TRBD2 matching 9 bases. The CDR3 sequence is 11 residues long. Looked up from germline, CDR1 is SGHNT and CDR2 is YYREEE (reference sequence). With 9 bases clipped from V and 11 bases from J, the junction kept 7 bases outside the gene matches. In DNA, the CDR3 is TGTGCCACTCTTAGCGGGAGTGTGCAGTATTTT. Translation gives CATLSGSVQYF. Using reference TRBV5-4 and TRBJ2-3 for the parts outside the CDR3, the full variable domain is ETGVTQSPTHLIKTRGQQVTLRCSSQSGHNTVSWYQQALGQGPQFIFQYYREEENGRGNFPPRFSGLQFPNYSSELNVNALELDDSALYLCATLSGSVQYFGPGTRLTVL.

J is TRBJ2-7 and V is TRBV29-1, with 15 nucleotides matching TRBD2. The CDR3 has 16 residues. Per the germline V gene, CDR1 is SQVTM and CDR2 is ANQGSEA. Germline trimming cut 2 bases from V and 0 bases from J; bases unmatched to any gene: 2. The CDR3 loop reads CSVEPGLAGGSYEQYF. CDR3 sequence (DNA): TGCAGCGTTGAACCGGGACTAGCGGGAGGCTCCTACGAGCAGTACTTC.

This chain uses TRBV19 with TRBJ1-2; D perhaps matches TRBD1 (5 bases). Trimming removed 4 bases at V and 4 bases at J, with 16 bases between. This CDR3 has 15 amino acids. The germline V gene has CDR1 LNHDA and CDR2 SQIVND (reference sequence). In nucleotides, the CDR3 is TGTGCCAGTAGTACCACAGGAGACGCAGTCTATGGCTACACCTTC. Amino acids: CASSTTGDAVYGYTF.

This chain joins TRBV27 and TRBJ1-6; the D gene is possibly TRBD1 (6 bases). CDR1 is MNHEY and CDR2 is SMNVEV in the germline V gene (reference sequence). CDR3 length: 14 residues. V lost 7 bases and J lost 6, with 13 bases in between. This chain's CDR3 is CASNPTGINSPLHF. In nucleotides, the CDR3 is TGTGCCAGCAACCCCACAGGGATTAATTCACCCCTCCACTTT.

The V call is TRBV9, the J call TRBJ2-7, with D hard to call. From germline, CDR1 is SGDLS and CDR2 YYNGEE. CDR3 size: 13 residues. Trimming removed 6 bases from V and 7 bases from J, with 17 bases in between. Here the CDR3 DNA reads TGTGCCAGCACCACTTGGGCCATCGGGGAGCAGTACGTC. Its translation is CASTTWAIGEQYV.

The chain recombines TRBV18 with TRBJ1-1; D ambiguous. CDR3 length equals 12 residues. Germline V CDR1 and CDR2: KGHSH, LQKENI. V lost 3 bases to trimming and J lost 8 bases, with 10 bases between them. The CDR3 reads CASSPRVSEAFF. In DNA form, the CDR3 reads TGTGCCAGCTCACCGCGAGTGTCGGAAGCTTTCTTT.

The genes are TRBV5-1 and TRBJ1-4; 7 nucleotides match TRBD1. V lost 3 bases to trimming and J lost 4 bases; unmatched junction nucleotides: 3. CDR3 length: 14 residues. Germline values: CDR1 SGHRS, CDR2 YFSETQ. CDR3 DNA: TGCGCCAGCAGCTCGGGACAGCTTAATGAAAAACTGTTTTTT. Its translation: CASSSGQLNEKLFF.

V gene TRBV2 combines with J gene TRBJ2-2; D uncertain. The CDR3 contains 16 residues. Germline CDR1 SNHLY, CDR2 FYNNEI. The germline V and J ends were trimmed by 5 bases and 6 bases, with 19 bases remaining between them. The CDR3 DNA reads TGTGCCAGCAGTCTTGACTCAGCCCGGCTTCCCGGGGAGCTGTTTTTT. The encoded protein is CASSLDSARLPGELFF.

This sequence joins TRBV9 and TRBJ2-1; D possibly corresponds to TRBD1 (5 bases). The CDR3 totals 14 residues. Germline V gene sequence: CDR1 SGDLS, CDR2 YYNGEE. The V and J ends lost 5 bases and 8 bases respectively, with 17 bases between them. CDR3 amino acids: CASSLGDSFDEQFF. The DNA for the CDR3 is TGTGCCAGCAGTCTAGGCGACAGTTTTGATGAGCAGTTCTTC.

The chain combines TRBV5-6 with TRBJ2-1, with 9 bases aligning to TRBD2. This CDR3 region has 14 residues. Germline CDR1 is SGHDT and CDR2 is YYEEEE. Trimming took 2 bases from V and 6 from J; bases not matched to a gene: 3. The chain's CDR3 is CASSLALAGNEQFF. Written as DNA, the CDR3 is TGTGCCAGCAGCTTAGCACTAGCGGGCAATGAGCAGTTCTTC.

The J gene is TRBJ2-7, the V gene TRBV27, with TRBD1 matching over 10 bases. The CDR3 totals 14 residues. With V trimmed by 7 bases and J by 1 base, 4 bases remained unmatched. Germline CDR1 reads MNHEY; CDR2 reads SMNVEV (reference sequence). The CDR3 sequence: CASKGTGVSYEQYF. DNA for the CDR3: TGTGCCAGCAAGGGGACAGGGGTATCCTACGAGCAGTACTTC.

This chain connects TRBV10-3 to TRBJ2-1, with TRBD2 as a possible D gene (5 bases). Germline values: CDR1 ENHRY, CDR2 SYGVKD. V dropped 0 bases and J dropped 10 bases, with 19 bases sitting between them. The CDR3 loop spans 16 amino acids. The CDR3 sequence: CAISESLAIPPGEQFF. DNA for the CDR3: TGTGCCATCAGTGAGTCCCTAGCTATCCCCCCAGGCGAGCAGTTCTTC.

This sequence joins TRBV18 and TRBJ2-7; 8 nucleotides agree with TRBD2. The CDR3 has 14 amino acids. After removal of 3 bases from V and 1 base from J, the junction contained 2 bases not matched to a gene. Germline V gene data show CDR1 as KGHSH and CDR2 as LQKENI. The CDR3 nucleotides are TGTGCCAGCTCACCCGGGAGGGGGTCCTACGAGCAGTACTTC. This encodes CASSPGRGSYEQYF.

V usage is TRBV5-1 and J usage is TRBJ2-1; 7 nucleotides line up with TRBD2. Germline loops: CDR1 SGHRS, CDR2 YFSETQ. CDR3 size: 15 residues. Trimming took 4 bases from V and 4 from J; bases not matched to a gene: 8. The CDR3 protein is CASSEGGDRYNEQFF. The DNA for the CDR3 is TGCGCCAGCAGCGAGGGAGGGGACCGTTACAATGAGCAGTTCTTC.